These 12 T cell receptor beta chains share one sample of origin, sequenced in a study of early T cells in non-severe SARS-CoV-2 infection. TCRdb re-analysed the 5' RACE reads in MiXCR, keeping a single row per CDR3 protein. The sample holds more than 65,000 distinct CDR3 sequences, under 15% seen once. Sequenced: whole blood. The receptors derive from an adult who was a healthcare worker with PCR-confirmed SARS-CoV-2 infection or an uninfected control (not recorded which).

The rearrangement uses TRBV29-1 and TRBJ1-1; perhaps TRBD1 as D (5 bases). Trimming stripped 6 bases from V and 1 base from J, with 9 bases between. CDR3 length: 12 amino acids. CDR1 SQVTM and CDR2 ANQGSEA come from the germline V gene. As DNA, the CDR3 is TGCAGCGTCGACACAGGGAACACTGAAGCTTTCTTT. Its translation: CSVDTGNTEAFF.

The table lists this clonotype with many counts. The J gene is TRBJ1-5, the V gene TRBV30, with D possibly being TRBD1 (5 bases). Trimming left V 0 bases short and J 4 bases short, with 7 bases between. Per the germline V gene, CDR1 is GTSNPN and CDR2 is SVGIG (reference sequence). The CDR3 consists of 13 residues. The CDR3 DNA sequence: TGTGCCTGGAGTGTGGGGGGGAATCAGCCCCAGCATTTT. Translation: CAWSVGGNQPQHF.

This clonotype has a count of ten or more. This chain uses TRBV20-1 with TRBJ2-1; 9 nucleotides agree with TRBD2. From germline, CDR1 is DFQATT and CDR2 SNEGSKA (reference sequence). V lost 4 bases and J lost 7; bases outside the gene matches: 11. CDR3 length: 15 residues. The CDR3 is CSATPRRGGLNEQFF. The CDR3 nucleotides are TGCAGTGCTACCCCCCGGCGGGGGGGCTTAAATGAGCAGTTCTTC.

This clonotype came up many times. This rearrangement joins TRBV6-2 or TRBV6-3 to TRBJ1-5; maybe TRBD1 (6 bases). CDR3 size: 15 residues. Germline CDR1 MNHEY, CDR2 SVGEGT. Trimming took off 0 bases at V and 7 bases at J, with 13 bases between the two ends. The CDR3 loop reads CASSYSNTGYQPQHF. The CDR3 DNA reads TGTGCCAGCAGTTACTCGAATACAGGGTACCAGCCCCAGCATTTT.

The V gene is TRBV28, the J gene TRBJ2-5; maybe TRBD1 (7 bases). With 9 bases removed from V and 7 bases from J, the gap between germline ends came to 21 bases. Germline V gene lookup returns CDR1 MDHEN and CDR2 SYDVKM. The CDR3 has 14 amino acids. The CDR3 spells CASAGTASPRTQYF. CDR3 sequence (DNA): TGTGCCAGTGCGGGGACAGCCTCCCCAAGGACCCAGTACTTC.

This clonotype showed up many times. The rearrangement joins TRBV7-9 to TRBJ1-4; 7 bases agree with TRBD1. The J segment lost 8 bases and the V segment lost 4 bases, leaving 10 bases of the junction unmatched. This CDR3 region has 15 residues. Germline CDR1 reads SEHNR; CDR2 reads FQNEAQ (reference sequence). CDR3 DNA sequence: TGTGCCAGCAGCTCGTGGACAGGTCCCCCGGAAAAACTGTTTTTT. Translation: CASSSWTGPPEKLFF.

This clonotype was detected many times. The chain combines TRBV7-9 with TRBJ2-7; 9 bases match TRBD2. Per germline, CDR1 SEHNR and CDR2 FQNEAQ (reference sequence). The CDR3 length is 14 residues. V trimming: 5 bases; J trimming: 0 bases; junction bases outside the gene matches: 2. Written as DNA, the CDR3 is TGTGCCAGCAGCGTTAGCGGGAGCTCCTACGAGCAGTACTTC. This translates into CASSVSGSSYEQYF.

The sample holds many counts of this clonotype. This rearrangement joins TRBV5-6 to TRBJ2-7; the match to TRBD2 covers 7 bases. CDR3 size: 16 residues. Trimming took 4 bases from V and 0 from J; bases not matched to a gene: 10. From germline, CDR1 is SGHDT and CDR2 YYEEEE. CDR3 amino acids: CASSPGGGLRSYEQYF. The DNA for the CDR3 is TGTGCCAGCAGCCCGGGGGGAGGACTCCGCTCCTACGAGCAGTACTTC.

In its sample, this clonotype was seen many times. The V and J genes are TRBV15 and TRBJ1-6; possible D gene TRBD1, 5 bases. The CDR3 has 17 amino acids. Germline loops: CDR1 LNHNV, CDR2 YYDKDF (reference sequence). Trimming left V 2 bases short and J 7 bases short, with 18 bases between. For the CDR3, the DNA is TGTGCCACCAGCAGACGCATCGGGGGGGGAGAGAATTCACCCCTCCACTTT. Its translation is CATSRRIGGGENSPLHF.

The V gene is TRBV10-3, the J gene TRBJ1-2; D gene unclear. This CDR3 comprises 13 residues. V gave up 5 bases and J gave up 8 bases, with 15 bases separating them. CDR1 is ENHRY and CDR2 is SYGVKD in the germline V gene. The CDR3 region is CAISPIGQGGYTF. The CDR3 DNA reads TGTGCCATCAGTCCCATTGGGCAAGGGGGCTACACCTTC.

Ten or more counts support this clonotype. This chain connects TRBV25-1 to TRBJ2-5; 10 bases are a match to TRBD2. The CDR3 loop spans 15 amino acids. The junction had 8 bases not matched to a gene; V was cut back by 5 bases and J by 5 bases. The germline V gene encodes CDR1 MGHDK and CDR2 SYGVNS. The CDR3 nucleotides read TGTGCCAGCAGTACTACTAGCGGGGTTGATGAGACCCAGTACTTC. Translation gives CASSTTSGVDETQYF.

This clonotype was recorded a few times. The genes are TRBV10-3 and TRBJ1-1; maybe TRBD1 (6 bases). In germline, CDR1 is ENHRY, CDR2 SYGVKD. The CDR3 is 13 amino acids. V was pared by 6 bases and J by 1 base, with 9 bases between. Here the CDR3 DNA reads TGTGCCATCAGCACAGGGAAGAACACTGAAGCTTTCTTT. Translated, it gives CAISTGKNTEAFF.